The entry below gives a single T cell receptor beta chain sequence along with its context. These data come from a study of blood T cell repertoires in COVID-19. Study-wide background: PBMCs, B-cell-depleted T cells, or T cells provided the cDNA or gDNA that made up the material.

Clinical histories supplied by participants themselves formed the basis of cohort assignment. Method: immunoSEQ multiplex PCR; TCRdb's copy keeps in-frame clones and lacks some. The sample contains about 150,000 clones, 84% of which appear only once. The CDR3 is 18 residues long. In germline, CDR1 is SGHDN, CDR2 FVKESK. The V end lost 4 bases, the J end lost 1 base, and 22 bases lay between the germline ends. The sequence came from a woman in her forties or fifties with acute COVID-19. The material sequenced was PBMCs or T cells enriched from blood (not recorded which). J is TRBJ1-1 and V is TRBV14; tentatively, D is TRBD1 (5 bases). CDR3 amino acids: CASSPYVARWGRNTEAFF. CDR3 sequence (DNA): TGTGCCAGCAGCCCTTACGTCGCGCGGTGGGGCAGGAACACTGAAGCTTTCTTT.